These T cell receptor beta chains were read from a single sample in a study of identifying expanded T cells in peripheral blood. The protocol was immunoSEQ multiplex PCR, while the TCRdb copy is restricted to in-frame clones and leaves out a portion. This sample has 80,000 to 90,000 clones, with about 91% found just once. The specimen sequenced was blood. All receptors come from a person aged 18-69 years in good health. Both conserved end residues are part of each CDR3. D genes are given only for firm matches. Clone size is not always given. Where it is, it says once, few, many or a class for expanded clones.

D gene	J gene	V gene	clone size	CDR3 DNA	CDR3 protein
TRBD2	TRBJ2-3	TRBV11-3	.	TGTGCCAGCAGCTTGGGGACTAGCGGGAGAAGCGATACGCAGTATTTT	CASSLGTSGRSDTQYF
.	TRBJ2-3	TRBV19	once	TGTGCCAGTAGTTACGGGGCTTTAGATACGCAGTATTTT	CASSYGALDTQYF
TRBD2	TRBJ2-1	TRBV13	.	TGTGCCAGCAGCCGACCAACTAGCGGGGGCAAGGGTGATGAGCAGTTCTTC	CASSRPTSGGKGDEQFF
.	TRBJ1-1	TRBV28	.	TGTGCCATCAAAAAAGGGGGGAACACTGAAGCTTTCTTT	CAIKKGGNTEAFF
.	TRBJ1-1	TRBV11-2	.	TGTGCCAGCAGCTCGCGGGGTACTGAAGCTTTCTTT	CASSSRGTEAFF
.	TRBJ1-1	TRBV28	once	TGTGCCAGCAACGGGGGGTCCACTGAAGCTTTCTTT	CASNGGSTEAFF
.	TRBJ1-2	TRBV5-4	.	TGTGCCAGCAGCTTGCCGACAACTGGCTACACCTTC	CASSLPTTGYTF
.	TRBJ2-1	TRBV10-3	.	TGTGCCATCAGTGAGACAGGGGAGGATGAGCAGTTCTTC	CAISETGEDEQFF
.	TRBJ1-3	TRBV29-1	.	TGCAGCGTTGAAGGGGCCTCCCTCGCGGGAGGAAACACCATATATTTT	CSVEGASLAGGNTIYF
TRBD1	TRBJ2-7	TRBV19	.	TGTGCCAGTAGTACTTCCGGGACAGCCTCCTACGAGCAGTACTTC	CASSTSGTASYEQYF
TRBD1	TRBJ1-1	TRBV2	.	TGTGCCAGCAACCCGCTAGACAGGGTGGGGACTGAAGCTTTCTTT	CASNPLDRVGTEAFF
.	TRBJ1-1	TRBV2	.	TGTGCCAGCAGTTCACGAGCTGAAGCTTTCTTT	CASSSRAEAFF
.	TRBJ2-5	TRBV11-2	once	TGTGCCAGCAGCTTAGTTCTGTTAGAGACCCAGTACTTC	CASSLVLLETQYF
.	TRBJ1-2	TRBV5-4	.	TGTGCCAGCAGCTTGGAACCGACCTCTAGCTACACCTTC	CASSLEPTSSYTF
.	TRBJ2-3	TRBV4-2	.	TGTGCCAGCAGCCAAGCCTCGGACTCTGATACGCAGTATTTT	CASSQASDSDTQYF
.	TRBJ2-1	TRBV18	.	TGTGCCAGCTCAAACAGGGATGGTGAGCAGTTCTTC	CASSNRDGEQFF
.	TRBJ2-1	TRBV10-2	.	TGCGCCAGCATGCGGGGTTCCTACAATGAGCAGTTCTTC	CASMRGSYNEQFF
.	TRBJ2-7	TRBV18	.	TGTGCCAGCTCACCACTGGAGACTACATACGAGCAGTACTTC	CASSPLETTYEQYF